Below are 25 T cell receptor beta chains sequenced from a single sample in a study of response to subunit inactivated influenza vaccine (dated by TCRdb to 2016 to 2019). The library came from RT-PCR. Sequencing relied on an Illumina HiSeq 2500. TCRdb trimmed public reads at Q25 via fastp, called clones via MiXCR and kept in-frame beta chains. Here each entry gathers all rows of one CDR3 protein and keeps the most common genes and DNA. The sample yields more than 150,000 distinct CDR3 sequences; about 10% were counted once. Together, the top ten hold roughly a tenth of the sample. Sequencing was performed on non-naive T cells sorted from PBMCs, taken on the day of vaccination. The cell subset or site label, as the study defines it: memory T cell fraction. The receptors derive from a man aged 50 or older who received an inactivated influenza vaccine. Donor details come from another sample of the same person, matched by shared clones.

This clonotype was detected ten times or more. V is TRBV10-1 and J is TRBJ2-1; 10 nucleotides line up with TRBD1. From germline, CDR1 is WNHNN and CDR2 SYGVQD (reference sequence). This CDR3 region has 15 residues. V lost 6 bases, J lost 4 bases, and 6 bases stayed unmatched. CDR3: CASSEGQGLYNEQFF. The CDR3 bases are TGCGCCAGCAGCGAGGGACAGGGGTTATACAATGAGCAGTTCTTC.

This clonotype was observed at least ten times. The chain combines TRBV27 with TRBJ1-1, with 7 bases identical to TRBD1. Germline trimming cut 6 bases from V and 0 bases from J; bases unmatched to any gene: 7. Germline lookup yields CDR1 MNHEY and CDR2 SMNVEV (reference sequence). The CDR3 runs 15 residues. For the CDR3, the DNA is TGTGCCAGCAGAGTGGACAGGAGCATGAACACTGAAGCTTTCTTT. Residues: CASRVDRSMNTEAFF.

This clonotype appeared many times. The gene calls are TRBV6-5 and TRBJ2-5; TRBD2 matches at 11 bases. V trimming: 2 bases; J trimming: 5 bases; junction bases outside the gene matches: 4. Germline V gene sequence: CDR1 MNHEY, CDR2 SVGAGI. The CDR3 totals 15 residues. CDR3 in amino acids: CASSYTSGSVETQYF. The CDR3 bases are TGTGCCAGCAGTTACACTAGCGGGAGTGTGGAGACCCAGTACTTC.

This clonotype was detected only a few times. The V and J genes are TRBV11-2 and TRBJ2-3, with D maybe TRBD2 (6 bases). This CDR3 has 15 residues. Germline-derived CDR1 and CDR2 are SGHAT and FQNNGV. Trimming shortened V by 2 bases and J by 3 bases, and 12 bases separated the two germline ends. CDR3 sequence (DNA): TGTGCCAGCAGCTTACGCCCGGGGGATACAGATACGCAGTATTTT. Its translation: CASSLRPGDTDTQYF. Drawing the rest from reference TRBV11-2 and TRBJ2-3, the complete variable domain is EAGVAQSPRYKIIEKRQSVAFWCNPISGHATLYWYQQILGQGPKLLIQFQNNGVVDDSQLPKDRFSAERLKGVDSTLKIQPAKLEDSAVYLCASSLRPGDTDTQYFGPGTRLTVL.

This clonotype was recorded at least ten times. V is TRBV4-1 and J is TRBJ1-6; TRBD1 matches at 8 bases. CDR1 and CDR2 from the germline V gene are MGHRA and YSYEKL. The length of the CDR3 is 16 residues. With V trimmed by 1 base and J by 6 bases, 5 bases remained unmatched. CDR3 loop: CASSQALTGANSPLHF. CDR3 nucleotide sequence: TGCGCCAGCAGCCAAGCCCTGACAGGGGCTAATTCACCCCTCCACTTT.

This clonotype was detected ten times or more. CDR3 sequence (DNA): TGTGCCAGCAGCTCCAAGAGGCACGGGGGCTACACCTTC. Encoded protein: CASSSKRHGGYTF. This chain links TRBV3-1 with TRBJ1-2, with D hard to call. The CDR3 totals 13 residues. In germline, CDR1 is LGHDT, CDR2 YNNKEL (reference sequence). Trimming took 5 bases from V and 8 from J, leaving 15 bases between them.

V gene TRBV5-1 combines with J gene TRBJ2-5, with D possibly matching TRBD2 (6 bases). V dropped 6 bases and J dropped 5 bases, with 14 bases sitting between them. Per germline, CDR1 SGHRS and CDR2 YFSETQ. The CDR3 loop spans 13 amino acids. The CDR3 DNA reads as TGCGCCAGCACCCCAGGGAGGTTGGAGACCCAGTACTTC. It yields the protein CASTPGRLETQYF.

This clonotype was counted many times. This rearrangement joins TRBV12-3 or TRBV12-4 to TRBJ2-1; a weak D match, TRBD1 (5 bases). V lost 8 bases and J 6 bases, leaving 17 bases between the germline ends. This CDR3 is built from 14 residues. The CDR3 DNA sequence: TGTGCCAGCCGACCCGCAGGGCTCATCAATGAGCAGTTCTTC. Its translation: CASRPAGLINEQFF.

This clonotype was found many times. The rearrangement joins TRBV6-2 or TRBV6-3 to TRBJ2-2, with D unresolved. The CDR3 runs 13 residues. From germline, CDR1 is MNHEY and CDR2 SVGEGT. V was shortened by 5 bases and J by 6 bases, with 10 bases between the two germline ends. The CDR3 sequence: CASSPSKPGELFF. Written as DNA, the CDR3 is TGTGCCAGCAGTCCATCGAAGCCCGGGGAGCTGTTTTTT.

This clonotype was picked up many times. V and J are TRBV11-2 and TRBJ1-2, with 7 bases identical to TRBD1. V lost 5 bases and J lost 5; bases outside the gene matches: 5. This CDR3 has 13 amino acids. Germline V gene sequence: CDR1 SGHAT, CDR2 FQNNGV. CDR3 amino acids: CASSAKGAYGYTF. The DNA of the CDR3 is TGTGCCAGCAGCGCCAAGGGGGCGTATGGCTACACCTTC.

The table lists this clonotype with a few counts. The CDR3 DNA sequence: TGTGCCAGCAGTTACTCCAACCCGACAGGGAAGGAGACCCAGTACTTC. The encoded protein is CASSYSNPTGKETQYF. The chain couples TRBV6-5 to TRBJ2-5; 7 bases fit TRBD1. The CDR3 extends over 16 amino acids. Germline V lookup: CDR1 MNHEY, CDR2 SVGAGI. Trimming at V came to 0 bases and at J to 5 bases, leaving 9 bases not matched to a gene.

This clonotype showed up many times. The chain joins TRBV6-5 to TRBJ2-1; D not resolved. CDR1 is MNHEY, CDR2 SVGAGI, per germline. The CDR3 totals 14 residues. The V end lost 2 bases, the J end lost 3 bases, and 8 bases lay between the germline ends. DNA of the CDR3: TGTGCCAGCAGTTACCTCCCGTTCTACAATGAGCAGTTCTTC. Its translation: CASSYLPFYNEQFF.

This clonotype has a handful of counts. J is TRBJ2-3 and V is TRBV6-2 or TRBV6-3; 7 bases align to TRBD1. The germline CDR1 and CDR2 sequences are MNHEY and SVGEGT. J was trimmed by 0 bases and V by 6 bases; bases with no gene match: 12. This CDR3 region has 17 residues. CDR3 amino acids: CASRPIWDSLSTDTQYF. For the CDR3, the DNA is TGTGCCAGCAGACCCATCTGGGACAGCCTGAGCACAGATACGCAGTATTTT.

The sample holds many counts of this clonotype. This chain joins TRBV24-1 and TRBJ2-1; maybe TRBD1 (6 bases). Germline assignment: CDR1 KGHDR and CDR2 SFDVKD. The CDR3 consists of 13 residues. Trimming stripped 3 bases from V and 10 bases from J, with 12 bases between. CDR3 protein: CATSDLQGREQFF. The CDR3 bases are TGTGCCACCAGTGATCTACAGGGTCGCGAGCAGTTCTTC.

This clonotype was detected ten times or more. This chain joins TRBV7-9 and TRBJ2-1, with D unclear. Trimming took 5 bases from V and 4 from J, leaving 3 bases between them. Germline lookup yields CDR1 SEHNR and CDR2 FQNEAQ (reference sequence). The CDR3 length is 11 residues. The CDR3 reads CASSVYNEQFF. The CDR3 coding sequence is TGTGCCAGCAGCGTATACAATGAGCAGTTCTTC.

This clonotype was detected a few times. The chain uses TRBV6-5 and TRBJ2-7; possibly TRBD2 for D (6 bases). The CDR3 totals 14 residues. V was trimmed by 2 bases and J by 7 bases, leaving 15 bases between them. CDR1 and CDR2 (germline): MNHEY, SVGAGI. The CDR3 bases are TGTGCCAGCAGTTACGGCGCCGAAGGAGGGGAGCAGTACTTC. Translation gives CASSYGAEGGEQYF.

The gene calls are TRBV6-6 and TRBJ2-7; 7 bases line up with TRBD2. The CDR3 consists of 13 residues. V gave up 6 bases and J gave up 3 bases; unmatched junction bases: 5. The germline gives CDR1 MNHNY, CDR2 SVGAGI (reference sequence). The CDR3 DNA reads as TGTGCCAGCAGGCCTACGGGGGGCTACGAGCAGTACTTC. This translates into CASRPTGGYEQYF.

This clonotype occurred once. This chain joins TRBV7-8 and TRBJ2-5; 9 bases align to TRBD2. The V gene's germline CDR1 is SGHVS and CDR2 FQNEAQ. The CDR3 covers 12 residues. Trimming at V came to 10 bases and at J to 5 bases, leaving 5 bases not matched to a gene. CDR3 residues: CATGTSSETQYF. DNA for the CDR3: TGTGCCACGGGGACTAGCTCGGAGACCCAGTACTTC.

The chain recombines TRBV6-5 with TRBJ1-2; possibly TRBD1 for D (5 bases). V gave up 5 bases and J gave up 6 bases, with 10 bases separating them. The CDR3 is made up of 12 amino acids. In germline, CDR1 is MNHEY, CDR2 SVGAGI. The DNA of the CDR3 is TGTGCCAGCAGTCTTACCAGGGATGGCTACACCTTC. Its translation: CASSLTRDGYTF.

The chain carries TRBV12-3 or TRBV12-4 and TRBJ2-2; the D gene is possibly TRBD2 (5 bases). CDR3 size: 16 residues. V was trimmed by 6 bases and J by 4 bases, leaving 18 bases between them. The CDR3, as DNA: TGTGCCAGCAGGTACAGCGCGGGTTTGTCCACCGGGGAGCTGTTTTTT. Protein: CASRYSAGLSTGELFF.

A note on this clonotype: The junction does not match germline at one end; this may be a read error. The DNA of the CDR3 is TGCGCCAGCAGCTTGGATGGACAGGGGATTGCAGATACGCTGTATTTT. This translates into CASSLDGQGIADTLYF. The chain employs TRBV5-1 and TRBJ2-3; 9 positions agree with TRBD1. Germline V gene data show CDR1 as SGHRS and CDR2 as YFSETQ. The CDR3 consists of 16 residues.

Only a few counts were recorded for this clonotype. The chain joins TRBV20-1 to TRBJ2-5, with D possibly matching TRBD2 (5 bases). CDR1 is DFQATT, CDR2 SNEGSKA, per germline (reference sequence). Trimming stripped 3 bases from V and 2 bases from J, with 16 bases between. There are 15 residues in the CDR3. The CDR3 reads CSASRADSSQETQYF. In DNA, the CDR3 is TGCAGTGCTAGTCGGGCGGACTCCTCTCAAGAGACCCAGTACTTC.

In this sample, this clonotype turned up a few times. This chain links TRBV11-2 with TRBJ2-1, with TRBD2 matching 11 bases. The CDR3 is made up of 17 amino acids. J lost 7 bases, V lost 1 base, and 9 bases had no gene match. Germline V gives CDR1 SGHAT, CDR2 FQNNGV. The CDR3 DNA sequence: TGTGCCAGCAGCTTAGTATCGGCTAGCGGGGGGAAAAATGAGCAGTTCTTC. It yields the protein CASSLVSASGGKNEQFF.

This clonotype was counted between two and nine times. The rearrangement joins TRBV6-2 or TRBV6-3 to TRBJ1-1, with D possibly TRBD1 on 5 matching bases. Germline assignment: CDR1 MNHEY and CDR2 SVGEGT. CDR3 length: 11 residues. V shed 6 bases and J shed 10 bases, with 12 bases lying between them. The CDR3 here is CASSTGTTAFF. The CDR3 bases are TGTGCCAGCAGCACCGGGACGACAGCTTTCTTT.

This clonotype was observed a handful of times. The chain has TRBV27 and TRBJ2-1; 9 bases are a match to TRBD1. J gave up 6 bases and V 1 base, and 7 bases lay outside the gene matches. Germline V CDR1 and CDR2: MNHEY, SMNVEV (reference sequence). CDR3 length: 16 residues. Here the CDR3 DNA reads TGTGCCAGCAGTTTATTGGGGACAGGGAGCTTCAATGAGCAGTTCTTC. Residues: CASSLLGTGSFNEQFF.